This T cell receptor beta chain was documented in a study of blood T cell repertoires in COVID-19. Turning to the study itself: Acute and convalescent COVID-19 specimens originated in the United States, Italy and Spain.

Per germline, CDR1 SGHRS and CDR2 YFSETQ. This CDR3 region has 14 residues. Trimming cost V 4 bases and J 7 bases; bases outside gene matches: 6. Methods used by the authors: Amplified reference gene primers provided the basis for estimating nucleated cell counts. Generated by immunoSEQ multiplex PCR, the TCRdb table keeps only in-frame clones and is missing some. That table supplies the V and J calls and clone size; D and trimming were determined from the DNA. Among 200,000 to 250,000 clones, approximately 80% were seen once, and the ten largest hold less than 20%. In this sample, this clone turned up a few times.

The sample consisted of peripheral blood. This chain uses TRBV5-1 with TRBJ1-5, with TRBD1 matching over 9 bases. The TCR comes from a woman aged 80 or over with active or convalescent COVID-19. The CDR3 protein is CASSLTGGGQPQHF. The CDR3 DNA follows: TGCGCCAGCAGCCTGACAGGGGGAGGCCAGCCCCAGCATTTT.